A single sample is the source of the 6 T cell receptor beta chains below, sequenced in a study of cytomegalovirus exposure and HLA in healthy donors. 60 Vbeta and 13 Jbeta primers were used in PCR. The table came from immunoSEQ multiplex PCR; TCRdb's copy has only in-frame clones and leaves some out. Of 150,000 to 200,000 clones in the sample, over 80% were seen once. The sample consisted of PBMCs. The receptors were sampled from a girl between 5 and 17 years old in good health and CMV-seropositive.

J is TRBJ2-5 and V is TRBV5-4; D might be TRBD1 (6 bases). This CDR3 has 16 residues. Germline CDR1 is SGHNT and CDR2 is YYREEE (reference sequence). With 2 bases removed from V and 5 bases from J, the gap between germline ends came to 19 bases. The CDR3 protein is CASSFQHRVLSETQYF. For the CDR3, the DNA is TGTGCCAGCAGCTTCCAACACAGGGTTCTGAGCGAGACCCAGTACTTC.

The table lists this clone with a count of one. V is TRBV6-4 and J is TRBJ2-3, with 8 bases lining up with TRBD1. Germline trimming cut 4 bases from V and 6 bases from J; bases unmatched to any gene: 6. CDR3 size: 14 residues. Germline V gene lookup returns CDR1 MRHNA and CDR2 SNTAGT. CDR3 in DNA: TGTGCCAGCAGTGGAGGACAGGGTGCCGATACGCAGTATTTT. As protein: CASSGGQGADTQYF.

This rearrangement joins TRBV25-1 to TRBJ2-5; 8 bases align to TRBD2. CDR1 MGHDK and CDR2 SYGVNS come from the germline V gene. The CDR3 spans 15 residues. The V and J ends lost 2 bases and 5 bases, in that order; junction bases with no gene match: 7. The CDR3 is CASSESSSGWETQYF. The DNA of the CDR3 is TGTGCCAGCAGTGAAAGTTCTAGCGGGTGGGAGACCCAGTACTTC.

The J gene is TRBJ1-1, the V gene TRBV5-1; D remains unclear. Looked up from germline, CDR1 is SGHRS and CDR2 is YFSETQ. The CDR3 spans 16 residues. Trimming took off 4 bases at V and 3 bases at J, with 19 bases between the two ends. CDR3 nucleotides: TGCGCCAGCAGCCAAGGTCCAACTAACCGGTACACTGAAGCTTTCTTT. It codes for CASSQGPTNRYTEAFF.

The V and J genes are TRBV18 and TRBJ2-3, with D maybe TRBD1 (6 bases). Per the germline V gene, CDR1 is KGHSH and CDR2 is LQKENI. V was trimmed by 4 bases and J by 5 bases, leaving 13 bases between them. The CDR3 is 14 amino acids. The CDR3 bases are TGTGCCAGCTCACTGACCCGAGGGGGAGATACGCAGTATTTT. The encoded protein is CASSLTRGGDTQYF.

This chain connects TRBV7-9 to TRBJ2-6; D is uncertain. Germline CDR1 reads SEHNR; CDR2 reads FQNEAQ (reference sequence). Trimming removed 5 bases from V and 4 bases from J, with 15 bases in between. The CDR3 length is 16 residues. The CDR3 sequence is CASSQSRLSGANVLTF. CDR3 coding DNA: TGTGCCAGCAGCCAATCCAGGTTGTCCGGGGCCAACGTCCTGACTTTC.